These 30 T cell receptor beta chains came from one sample sequenced in a study of blood T cell repertoires in COVID-19. Sequenced by immunoSEQ multiplex PCR; TCRdb stores in-frame clones only, minus some. The sample shows about 150,000 clones, around 91% of them seen only once. The sequenced material came from peripheral blood. The receptors were gathered from a man between 18 and 35 years old with COVID-19, enrolled during active disease.

The rearrangement links TRBV11-2 to TRBJ2-7, with TRBD2 as a possible D gene (6 bases). The CDR3 runs to 15 residues. Germline CDR1 reads SGHAT; CDR2 reads FQNNGV. Trimming shortened V by 5 bases and J by 4 bases, and 18 bases separated the two germline ends. CDR3 protein: CASSQGGGGRYEQYF. As DNA, the CDR3 is TGTGCCAGCAGCCAGGGAGGCGGAGGCCGTTACGAGCAGTACTTC.

This clone was counted once. V usage is TRBV29-1 and J usage is TRBJ1-2, with D tentatively TRBD1 (6 bases). The germline CDR1 and CDR2 sequences are SQVTM and ANQGSEA. CDR3 length: 12 amino acids. Trimming took 4 bases from V and 4 from J, leaving 10 bases between them. CDR3: CSVVGGAYGYTF. The DNA for the CDR3 is TGCAGCGTTGTTGGGGGGGCCTATGGCTACACCTTC.

The chain combines TRBV6-2 or TRBV6-3 with TRBJ1-1; possibly TRBD1 for D (6 bases). The germline V gene encodes CDR1 MNHEY and CDR2 SVGEGT. V lost 0 bases, J lost 1 base, and 12 bases lay in between. There are 16 residues in the CDR3. CDR3 sequence (DNA): TGTGCCAGCAGTTACTCGAGGGGCAGGGGGAACACTGAAGCTTTCTTT. Translating gives CASSYSRGRGNTEAFF.

J is TRBJ2-3 and V is TRBV4-3; 7 bases match TRBD2. The V gene end was trimmed by 0 bases and the J gene end by 0 bases; junction bases not matched to a gene: 3. The CDR3 runs 16 residues. Germline V gene lookup returns CDR1 LGHNA and CDR2 YSLEER. The CDR3 spells CASSQEPSGSTDTQYF. In nucleotides, the CDR3 is TGCGCCAGCAGCCAAGAACCTAGCGGCAGCACAGATACGCAGTATTTT.

This clone has a handful of counts. This sequence joins TRBV27 and TRBJ1-2; D may be TRBD1 (5 bases). This CDR3 contains 15 residues. With 0 bases removed from V and 5 bases from J, the gap between germline ends came to 13 bases. Germline CDR1 and CDR2: MNHEY and SMNVEV (reference sequence). The CDR3 nucleotides are TGTGCCAGCAGTTTATCTGTGACAGCCCTATATGGCTACACCTTC. It encodes CASSLSVTALYGYTF.

This clone turned up a few times. The chain couples TRBV2 to TRBJ1-5; weak D call: TRBD1 (6 bases). V lost 3 bases to trimming and J lost 2 bases, with 17 bases between them. The V gene's germline CDR1 is SNHLY and CDR2 FYNNEI. The CDR3 length is 17 residues. Here the CDR3 DNA reads TGTGCCAGCAGTGACCCTGGACAGACCCTTGGCAATCAGCCCCAGCATTTT. Protein sequence: CASSDPGQTLGNQPQHF. Filled out from reference TRBV2 and TRBJ1-5, the complete variable domain reads EPEVTQTPSHQVTQMGQEVILRCVPISNHLYFYWYRQILGQKVEFLVSFYNNEISEKSEIFDDQFSVERPDGSNFTLKIRSTKLEDSAMYFCASSDPGQTLGNQPQHFGDGTRLSIL.

The gene calls are TRBV5-1 and TRBJ1-1; TRBD1 aligns across 8 bases. The CDR3 spans 17 residues. The germline gives CDR1 SGHRS, CDR2 YFSETQ. J lost 0 bases, V lost 4 bases, and 11 bases had no gene match. The DNA for the CDR3 is TGCGCCAGCAGCGTCCCAAGACAGGGGTTGATGAACACTGAAGCTTTCTTT. Encoded protein: CASSVPRQGLMNTEAFF.

The V call is TRBV7-2, the J call TRBJ2-1; 7 bases map to TRBD2. Trimming at V came to 4 bases and at J to 8 bases, leaving 11 bases not matched to a gene. Germline V gives CDR1 SGHTA, CDR2 FQGNSA. The length of the CDR3 is 15 residues. The CDR3 spells CASSSGTTLSHEQFF. The CDR3 DNA reads as TGTGCCAGCAGCTCAGGGACTACCCTTAGCCATGAGCAGTTCTTC.

This clone was counted a few times. V and J are TRBV5-1 and TRBJ2-7, with 7 bases identical to TRBD1. This CDR3 has 12 residues. Looked up from germline, CDR1 is SGHRS and CDR2 is YFSETQ. Trimming at V came to 5 bases and at J to 2 bases, leaving 1 base not matched to a gene. As DNA, the CDR3 is TGCGCCAGCAGGGGACAGACCTACGAGCAGTACTTC. It yields the protein CASRGQTYEQYF.

The J gene is TRBJ1-5, the V gene TRBV28, with TRBD1 as a possible D gene (6 bases). Germline V gene lookup returns CDR1 MDHEN and CDR2 SYDVKM. V lost 7 bases and J 0 bases, leaving 19 bases between the germline ends. This CDR3 comprises 17 residues. The chain's CDR3 is CASTPGRGGHSNQPQHF. The CDR3 nucleotides read TGTGCCAGCACCCCGGGTCGCGGGGGGCATAGCAATCAGCCCCAGCATTTT.

The chain couples TRBV5-1 to TRBJ2-5, with 9 bases that match TRBD2. Losses at the gene ends were 0 bases for V and 5 bases for J; bases not matched to a gene: 2. This CDR3 has 14 amino acids. The germline CDR1 and CDR2 sequences are SGHRS and YFSETQ. The CDR3 DNA follows: TGCGCCAGCAGCTTGGTAGCGGGAGTCGAGACCCAGTACTTC. Translation: CASSLVAGVETQYF. The whole variable domain, remainder taken from reference TRBV5-1 and TRBJ2-5, is KAGVTQTPRYLIKTRGQQVTLSCSPISGHRSVSWYQQTPGQGLQFLFEYFSETQRNKGNFPGRFSGRQFSNSRSEMNVSTLELGDSALYLCASSLVAGVETQYFGPGTRLLVL.

The genes are TRBV11-2 and TRBJ2-2, with 12 bases aligning to TRBD2. Germline trimming cut 6 bases from V and 5 bases from J; bases unmatched to any gene: 10. The CDR3 contains 17 residues. Germline assignment: CDR1 SGHAT and CDR2 FQNNGV. CDR3 loop: CASSHQTSGSKTGELFF. The CDR3 coding sequence is TGTGCCAGCAGTCATCAGACTAGCGGGAGCAAGACCGGGGAGCTGTTTTTT.

This clone has only one observation. The rearrangement joins TRBV2 to TRBJ1-2, with a tentative D call TRBD1 (5 bases). V was clipped by 7 bases and J by 2 bases, with 8 bases between them. This CDR3 has 12 residues. CDR1 and CDR2 (germline): SNHLY, FYNNEI. For the CDR3, the DNA is TGTGCCAGCAAGCGGGGGAACTATGGCTACACCTTC. It encodes CASKRGNYGYTF.

A word on this clone: The junction and the germline gene differ at one end; a read error may be behind it. The chain combines TRBV7-7 with TRBJ2-3; TRBD1 is a possible D gene (5 bases). The germline gives CDR1 SSHAT, CDR2 FNYEAQ (reference sequence). The CDR3 consists of 15 residues. CDR3 sequence: CASSLGQGNTDTQYF. The CDR3 region has the DNA TGTGCTAGCAGCTTGGGGCAGGGAAACACAGATACGCAGTATTTT. The entire variable domain, with the rest obtained from reference TRBV7-7 and TRBJ2-3, is as follows: GAGVSQSPRYKVTKRGQDVTLRCDPISSHATLYWYQQALGQGPEFLTYFNYEAQPDKSGLPSDRFSAERPEGSISTLTIQRTEQRDSAMYRCASSLGQGNTDTQYFGPGTRLTVL.

The CDR3 sequence is CASSPGRTGPTDTQYF. CDR3 coding DNA: TGTGCCAGCTCCCCAGGGAGGACAGGGCCCACAGATACGCAGTATTTT. The V and J genes are TRBV18 and TRBJ2-3; 8 bases fit TRBD1. The CDR3 extends over 16 amino acids. Unmatched junction bases numbered 10, after V lost 6 bases and J lost 2 bases. Per germline, CDR1 KGHSH and CDR2 LQKENI.

This clone was observed a few times. V gene TRBV27 combines with J gene TRBJ2-2; TRBD2 aligns across 9 bases. This CDR3 contains 14 residues. J gave up 7 bases and V 3 bases, and 3 bases lay outside the gene matches. Germline CDR1 reads MNHEY; CDR2 reads SMNVEV (reference sequence). CDR3 loop: CASSFAGGNGELFF. The CDR3 DNA follows: TGTGCCAGCAGTTTTGCGGGAGGGAACGGGGAGCTGTTTTTT.

V gene TRBV4-1 combines with J gene TRBJ2-5, with TRBD2 matching 7 bases. There are 15 residues in the CDR3. V shed 0 bases and J 5 bases; nucleotides not matched to a gene: 6. The germline gives CDR1 MGHRA, CDR2 YSYEKL. CDR3 amino acids: CASSQEASGGETQYF. CDR3 sequence (DNA): TGCGCCAGCAGCCAAGAGGCTAGCGGTGGGGAGACCCAGTACTTC.

The chain has TRBV28 and TRBJ2-2; 14 nucleotides line up with TRBD2. Per germline, CDR1 MDHEN and CDR2 SYDVKM. The CDR3 length is 24 residues. The V and J ends lost 6 bases and 4 bases, in that order; junction bases with no gene match: 28. The CDR3: CASSRLGGPSGTSGRMWFTGELFF. The CDR3 DNA sequence: TGTGCCAGCAGCCGCCTAGGGGGGCCCTCAGGGACTAGCGGGAGAATGTGGTTCACCGGGGAGCTGTTTTTT.

The chain combines TRBV5-6 with TRBJ1-1; tentatively, D is TRBD1 (5 bases). V was cut by 6 bases and J by 4 bases, with 13 bases left in between. The CDR3 covers 13 residues. Germline V gene sequence: CDR1 SGHDT, CDR2 YYEEEE. CDR3 DNA: TGTGCCAGCACCCGGGGGGGTCCCACTGAAGCTTTCTTT. As protein: CASTRGGPTEAFF.

This clone was counted only a few times. This rearrangement joins TRBV23-1 to TRBJ1-2; D unresolved. TRBV23-1 is classed as an ORF, of uncertain function. The CDR3 spans 13 residues. The ends were cut back, 4 bases at V and 8 bases at J, with 14 bases in the middle. CDR3 bases: TGCGCCAGCAGTCGCTTCTTTCCCGGGGGCTACACCTTC. Amino acid sequence: CASSRFFPGGYTF.

The V and J genes are TRBV7-9 and TRBJ1-2; 7 bases line up with TRBD1. Per germline, CDR1 SEHNR and CDR2 FQNEAQ (reference sequence). The CDR3 covers 16 residues. V trimming: 5 bases; J trimming: 2 bases; junction bases outside the gene matches: 11. The CDR3 DNA is TGTGCCAGCAGCCAAAGCTACCGGGACAGCAACTATGGCTACACCTTC. Its translation is CASSQSYRDSNYGYTF.

The J gene is TRBJ2-2, the V gene TRBV30, with D possibly TRBD1 on 6 matching bases. CDR3 size: 14 residues. Germline CDR1 is GTSNPN and CDR2 is SVGIG (reference sequence). Trimming cost V 3 bases and J 3 bases, with 11 bases left between them. In DNA form, the CDR3 reads TGTGCCTGGAGGAGGACAGTATACACCGGGGAGCTGTTTTTT. Encoded protein: CAWRRTVYTGELFF.

V is TRBV28 and J is TRBJ2-3, with TRBD2 matching over 7 bases. The CDR3 covers 19 residues. Germline V gene data show CDR1 as MDHEN and CDR2 as SYDVKM. After removal of 7 bases from V and 3 bases from J, the junction contained 22 bases not matched to a gene. This chain's CDR3 is CASKSRESRKGGLTDTQYF. The DNA of the CDR3 is TGTGCCAGCAAATCACGCGAGAGCCGGAAGGGAGGGCTAACAGATACGCAGTATTTT. Combining the CDR3 with reference TRBV28 and TRBJ2-3 gives the whole variable domain DVKVTQSSRYLVKRTGEKVFLECVQDMDHENMFWYRQDPGLGLRLIYFSYDVKMKEKGDIPEGYSVSREKKERFSLILESASTNQTSMYLCASKSRESRKGGLTDTQYFGPGTRLTVL.

The rearrangement joins TRBV5-4 to TRBJ1-1; D call uncertain. Trimming shortened V by 1 base and J by 4 bases, and 8 bases separated the two germline ends. The germline gives CDR1 SGHNT, CDR2 YYREEE (reference sequence). This CDR3 is built from 13 residues. Here the CDR3 DNA reads TGTGCCAGCAGCTTGCCGGGAAGCACTGAAGCTTTCTTT. Amino acid sequence: CASSLPGSTEAFF.

This chain joins TRBV9 and TRBJ2-1; TRBD2 matches 8 bases. V dropped 0 bases and J dropped 6; count of bases not matched to a gene: 8. The germline V gene encodes CDR1 SGDLS and CDR2 YYNGEE. CDR3 size: 16 residues. This CDR3 is CASSVGGTSPFNEQFF. CDR3 sequence (DNA): TGTGCCAGCAGCGTAGGGGGGACTAGTCCTTTCAATGAGCAGTTCTTC.

The rearrangement uses TRBV28 and TRBJ1-1, with D possibly matching TRBD1 (6 bases). Per germline, CDR1 MDHEN and CDR2 SYDVKM. The germline V and J ends were trimmed by 4 bases and 0 bases, with 9 bases remaining between them. This CDR3 has 14 amino acids. The CDR3 DNA reads as TGTGCCAGCAGTTGGAACAGGGTGAACACTGAAGCTTTCTTT. It encodes CASSWNRVNTEAFF. The full variable domain, completed using reference TRBV28 and TRBJ1-1, is DVKVTQSSRYLVKRTGEKVFLECVQDMDHENMFWYRQDPGLGLRLIYFSYDVKMKEKGDIPEGYSVSREKKERFSLILESASTNQTSMYLCASSWNRVNTEAFFGQGTRLTVV.

This chain connects TRBV6-6 to TRBJ2-7, with D possibly TRBD1 on 7 matching bases. The germline V gene encodes CDR1 MNHNY and CDR2 SVGAGI (reference sequence). The CDR3 sequence is 15 residues long. The V end was cut by 4 bases, the J end by 6 bases, with 19 bases between. Written as DNA, the CDR3 is TGTGCCAGCAGTTTCCGCCCGACTCAGGGGGGCGAGCAGTACTTC. This sequence encodes CASSFRPTQGGEQYF.

This clone appeared a single time. For the CDR3, the DNA is TGTGCCAGTAGTGGAGCGGGCCCCAAGGACAATGAGCAGTTCTTC. This gives the protein CASSGAGPKDNEQFF. The V and J genes are TRBV19 and TRBJ2-1; weak D call: TRBD2 (6 bases). The germline V gene has CDR1 LNHDA and CDR2 SQIVND (reference sequence). The CDR3 spans 15 residues. V gave up 5 bases and J gave up 5 bases, with 16 bases separating them.

The chain couples TRBV20-1 to TRBJ2-1; the D gene is possibly TRBD2 (6 bases). The germline V gene encodes CDR1 DFQATT and CDR2 SNEGSKA (reference sequence). The V end lost 3 bases, the J end lost 7 bases, and 25 bases lay between the germline ends. This CDR3 region has 17 residues. In nucleotides, the CDR3 is TGCAGTGCTAGTTGGTCGTTTGGGGGACTGGAGGGAAATGAGCAGTTCTTC. Its protein is CSASWSFGGLEGNEQFF.

The count of this clone is one. This chain joins TRBV19 and TRBJ2-2, with TRBD1 as a possible D gene (5 bases). Germline assignment: CDR1 LNHDA and CDR2 SQIVND (reference sequence). This CDR3 is 16 amino acids long. The V and J ends lost 3 bases and 2 bases respectively, with 13 bases between them. The CDR3 DNA follows: TGTGCCAGTAGTATCGTAAGGGGCCTAAACACCGGGGAGCTGTTTTTT. This sequence encodes CASSIVRGLNTGELFF.